Below are 3 T cell receptor beta chains sequenced from a single sample in a study of T cells after yellow fever vaccination. TCRdb used MiXCR to reprocess the 5' RACE reads, holding one entry per CDR3 protein. The sample consists of approximately 160,000 distinct CDR3 sequences, approximately 9.7% of them appearing once. The material was CD8+ T cells sorted from PBMCs, obtained 45 days after the yellow fever booster vaccination. The receptors were gathered from a man younger than 30 who received the YFV17D yellow fever vaccine.

This clonotype was picked up a small number of times. The V call is TRBV4-1, the J call TRBJ1-1; tentative D call: TRBD1 (6 bases). This CDR3 comprises 16 residues. The germline V gene has CDR1 MGHRA and CDR2 YSYEKL. The ends were cut back, 1 base at V and 3 bases at J, with 15 bases in the middle. CDR3 residues: CASSQGQALGDTEAFF. The DNA for the CDR3 is TGCGCCAGCAGCCAAGGACAGGCTCTGGGGGACACTGAAGCTTTCTTT.

In its sample, this clonotype was seen a few times. The V call is TRBV7-9, the J call TRBJ1-5; D not certain. V lost 0 bases, J lost 2 bases, and 14 bases lay in between. The CDR3 runs to 17 residues. CDR1 and CDR2 (germline): SEHNR, FQNEAQ (reference sequence). The CDR3 loop reads CASSLAGGNHGNQPQHF. In DNA, the CDR3 is TGTGCCAGCAGCTTAGCGGGTGGAAATCACGGCAATCAGCCCCAGCATTTT. Full variable domain (missing parts from reference TRBV7-9 and TRBJ1-5): DTGVSQNPRHKITKRGQNVTFRCDPISEHNRLYWYRQTLGQGPEFLTYFQNEAQLEKSRLLSDRFSAERPKGSFSTLEIQRTEQGDSAMYLCASSLAGGNHGNQPQHFGDGTRLSIL.

This clonotype was detected only a few times. The rearrangement joins TRBV12-3 or TRBV12-4 to TRBJ2-5; TRBD2 matches at 7 bases. J was trimmed by 3 bases and V by 6 bases; bases with no gene match: 7. CDR3 length equals 14 residues. The CDR3 here is CASSQTLAKETQYF. CDR3 nucleotide sequence: TGTGCCAGCAGCCAGACACTAGCGAAAGAGACCCAGTACTTC.